These T cell receptor beta chains were read from a single sample in a study of T cells after yellow fever vaccination. TCRdb recomputed calls from the 5' RACE reads with MiXCR, one row per CDR3 protein. This table holds 200,000 or so distinct CDR3 sequences, over 6.5% found once. The source was CD4+ T cells sorted from PBMCs, collected on the day of the yellow fever booster vaccination. The receptor set was obtained from a man between 25 and 39 years old who received the YFV17D yellow fever vaccine. CDR3s include the opening cysteine and the closing phenylalanine or tryptophan. A D gene is named only where the DNA matches it firmly.

>NA|TRBJ1-1|TRBV4-3
CASSQAVLGAETEAFF
>NA|TRBJ2-7|TRBV7-9
CASSQGGQPYEQYF
>NA|TRBJ2-1|TRBV6-6
CASSKDNGNEQFF
>TRBD2|TRBJ2-1|TRBV28
CASSPAGERYNEQFF
>TRBD2|TRBJ2-5|TRBV19
CASSIAGGGGQETQYF
>NA|TRBJ2-1|TRBV10-1
CASSEGDRLNNEQFF
>TRBD1|TRBJ2-3|TRBV10-3
CAISGEGAGRTDTQYF
>NA|TRBJ2-1|TRBV20-1
CSASESSYNEQFF
>NA|TRBJ1-6|TRBV18
CASSRGTDSAPLHF
>NA|TRBJ2-3|TRBV7-8
CASSFTGTLEADTQYF
>NA|TRBJ2-6|TRBV6-5
CASSYGGSGANVLTF
>NA|TRBJ1-2|TRBV15
CATSRETQDYGYTF
>NA|TRBJ2-7|TRBV6-2/TRBV6-3
CASSLGQASSYEQYF
>NA|TRBJ1-1|TRBV10-1
CASSTANTEAFF
>TRBD2|TRBJ2-7|TRBV7-2
CASSLGSGIEQYF
>NA|TRBJ2-7|TRBV18
CASSPFREDNEQYF
>NA|TRBJ2-4|TRBV7-9
CASQPPPGLRYF
>NA|TRBJ2-7|TRBV4-3
CASSQGSGEQYF
>TRBD1|TRBJ2-7|TRBV5-1
CASSHNPGQGVEQYF
>NA|TRBJ2-6|TRBV5-1
CASSPMGQGRDVLTF
>NA|TRBJ1-1|TRBV7-9
CASSLVSQDTEAFF
>NA|TRBJ2-3|TRBV5-5
CASSSYGQSGDTQYF
>NA|TRBJ1-1|TRBV11-2
CASSLETGGTEAFF
>TRBD1|TRBJ1-1|TRBV19
CATIDRGGTEAFF
>TRBD2|TRBJ2-7|TRBV5-1
CASSNGLAGDEQYF
>NA|TRBJ1-1|TRBV19
CASSIQFRDEAFF
>NA|TRBJ2-5|TRBV10-3
CAMGNRDPETQYF
>NA|TRBJ2-7|TRBV7-9
CASTWGTDYEQYF
>TRBD2|TRBJ2-1|TRBV11-2
CASSLGLAGESSYNEQFF